Below, 21 T cell receptor beta chains from the same sample are listed, as sequenced in a study of blood T cells in healthy people across ages. A sample-barcoded 5' primer and a J-beta primer mix were used in a second PCR of roughly 7 to 12 cycles. TCRdb redid the calling of the 5' RACE reads with MiXCR, one entry per CDR3 protein. Of roughly 1,300,000 distinct CDR3 sequences detected, 59% appear once; the ten largest clones hold over 5.5%. The sample comprised blood. The receptor source for this set is a man younger than 35 in good health.

The V and J genes are TRBV4-1 and TRBJ2-3, with TRBD2 as a possible D gene (5 bases). The germline V and J ends were trimmed by 6 bases and 2 bases, with 21 bases remaining between them. Germline values: CDR1 MGHRA, CDR2 YSYEKL. This CDR3 comprises 17 residues. The CDR3 loop reads CASSSKERPASTDTQYF. CDR3 bases: TGCGCCAGCAGTTCAAAAGAGCGGCCAGCCTCCACAGATACGCAGTATTTT.

The chain is built from TRBV10-3 and TRBJ2-7; no firm D call. Germline CDR1 and CDR2: ENHRY and SYGVKD. CDR3 size: 14 residues. The V and J ends lost 4 bases and 0 bases respectively, with 10 bases between them. The CDR3 region has the DNA TGTGCCATCAGTGGCCCGACGGCCTCCTACGAGCAGTACTTC. It is translated as CAISGPTASYEQYF.

CDR3 residues: CASTPGSSASNEQFF. The CDR3 DNA reads TGTGCCAGCACCCCGGGTAGCAGCGCCTCCAATGAGCAGTTCTTC. This chain uses TRBV27 with TRBJ2-1, with D unresolved. Trimming took off 7 bases at V and 6 bases at J, with 19 bases between the two ends. CDR1 and CDR2 (germline): MNHEY, SMNVEV (reference sequence). There are 15 residues in the CDR3.

This clonotype was counted between two and nine times. The rearrangement joins TRBV6-6 to TRBJ2-4, with 7 bases lining up with TRBD1. The better agreement between TRBJ2-7 and the DNA end casts doubt on the J call. The CDR3 is 13 residues long. Germline V gives CDR1 MNHNY, CDR2 SVGAGI (reference sequence). The CDR3 loop reads CASRQGQSYEQYF. In DNA form, the CDR3 reads TGTGCCAGCAGACAGGGACAGTCATACGAGCAGTACTTC.

The gene calls are TRBV20-1 and TRBJ2-7, with a weak D call TRBD2 (6 bases). The V gene lost 3 bases and the J gene lost 4 bases, with 10 bases spanning the gap. The CDR3 extends over 12 amino acids. Germline V CDR1 and CDR2: DFQATT, SNEGSKA (reference sequence). The CDR3 bases are TGCAGTGCTAGCGGGAGTAGGTACGAGCAGTACTTC. As protein: CSASGSRYEQYF.

This clonotype appeared a few times. The chain combines TRBV6-5 with TRBJ2-4; no definite D call. TRBJ2-7 matches the DNA end more closely, so the J call is doubtful. From germline, CDR1 is MNHEY and CDR2 SVGAGI. This CDR3 is built from 15 residues. CDR3 sequence (DNA): TGTGCCAGCAGTTACGGTCTCTCCCCAAGCTACGAGCAGTACTTC. Its translation is CASSYGLSPSYEQYF.

This clonotype was detected only a few times. The chain recombines TRBV4-1 with TRBJ2-4, with 7 bases that match TRBD2. Looked up from germline, CDR1 is MGHRA and CDR2 is YSYEKL. The CDR3 totals 14 residues. V trimming: 1 base; J trimming: 4 bases; junction bases outside the gene matches: 1. The CDR3 protein is CASSQAAGKNIQYF. CDR3 nucleotide sequence: TGCGCCAGCAGCCAAGCAGCGGGGAAAAACATTCAGTACTTC.

The table lists this clonotype with a few counts. This chain connects TRBV7-9 to TRBJ2-7, with a possible D match to TRBD2 (5 bases). The CDR3 covers 12 residues. Germline CDR1 reads SEHNR; CDR2 reads FQNEAQ (reference sequence). V was cut by 6 bases and J by 3 bases, with 9 bases left in between. CDR3 amino acids: CASRTEGYEQYF. The CDR3 DNA is TGTGCCAGCAGAACCGAGGGCTACGAGCAGTACTTC.

The V gene is TRBV6-2 or TRBV6-3, the J gene TRBJ2-1; the match to TRBD2 covers 11 bases. Per the germline V gene, CDR1 is MNHEY and CDR2 is SVGEGT. The CDR3 has 17 residues. The V gene end was trimmed by 0 bases and the J gene end by 4 bases; junction bases not matched to a gene: 5. CDR3 region: CASSYSIGTSGYNEQFF. CDR3 nucleotides: TGTGCCAGCAGTTACTCGATCGGGACTAGCGGATACAATGAGCAGTTCTTC.

The V and J genes are TRBV29-1 and TRBJ2-7; no definite D call. The germline gives CDR1 SQVTM, CDR2 ANQGSEA. The V end was cut by 4 bases, the J end by 4 bases, with 11 bases between. This CDR3 has 12 amino acids. CDR3 nucleotide sequence: TGCAGCGTTGGTAGGGAAAAGTACGAGCAGTACTTC. This gives the protein CSVGREKYEQYF.

V is TRBV4-3 and J is TRBJ2-1; 12 nucleotides line up with TRBD2. The CDR3 runs 19 residues. Per germline, CDR1 LGHNA and CDR2 YSLEER. Losses at the gene ends were 0 bases for V and 9 bases for J; bases not matched to a gene: 15. This CDR3 reads CASSQDPPSLAGGPGEQFF. The CDR3, as DNA: TGCGCCAGCAGCCAAGATCCCCCCTCCCTAGCGGGGGGGCCGGGTGAGCAGTTCTTC.

V usage is TRBV14 and J usage is TRBJ1-2; D remains unclear. V was shortened by 0 bases and J by 6 bases, with 8 bases between the two germline ends. Per the germline V gene, CDR1 is SGHDN and CDR2 is FVKESK. This CDR3 contains 13 residues. For the CDR3, the DNA is TGTGCCAGCAGCCAAGAAGCAGATCATGGCTACACCTTC. Its protein product is CASSQEADHGYTF.

This clonotype was seen more than once but under ten times. V usage is TRBV27 and J usage is TRBJ2-3; a weak D match, TRBD1 (6 bases). V lost 7 bases and J 1 base, leaving 15 bases between the germline ends. The CDR3 is 15 amino acids. The germline V gene has CDR1 MNHEY and CDR2 SMNVEV (reference sequence). The CDR3 is CASNYGGSRTDTQYF. DNA for the CDR3: TGTGCCAGCAACTATGGGGGCTCGCGCACAGATACGCAGTATTTT.

The chain is built from TRBV7-9 and TRBJ2-1; D is undetermined. The ends were cut back, 7 bases at V and 4 bases at J, with 8 bases in the middle. The CDR3 spans 12 residues. Germline CDR1 and CDR2: SEHNR and FQNEAQ (reference sequence). The CDR3 reads CASTSWYNEQFF. The CDR3 nucleotides are TGTGCCAGCACTAGTTGGTACAATGAGCAGTTCTTC.

The rearrangement joins TRBV6-5 to TRBJ2-7; perhaps TRBD2 as D (6 bases). V lost 5 bases and J lost 9, with 11 bases in between. Germline V gives CDR1 MNHEY, CDR2 SVGAGI. This CDR3 has 11 amino acids. The CDR3 loop reads CASSTLGGQYF. The CDR3 DNA is TGTGCCAGCAGTACCCTGGGGGGGCAGTACTTC.

The V and J genes are TRBV2 and TRBJ1-4; D ambiguous. V lost 7 bases and J 6 bases, leaving 15 bases between the germline ends. Germline V gives CDR1 SNHLY, CDR2 FYNNEI. CDR3 size: 14 residues. CDR3 sequence: CASKDGLGDEKLFF. The DNA of the CDR3 is TGTGCCAGCAAGGACGGGCTTGGGGATGAAAAACTGTTTTTT.

The chain uses TRBV4-3 and TRBJ2-5, with 11 bases fitting TRBD2. The CDR3 extends over 15 amino acids. Trimming removed 4 bases from V and 5 bases from J; junction bases left unmatched: 6. Germline V gene data show CDR1 as LGHNA and CDR2 as YSLEER. The CDR3 DNA is TGCGCCAGCAGCCCCTCGCGGACTAGCGGGGAGACCCAGTACTTC. Translating gives CASSPSRTSGETQYF.

In this sample, this clonotype turned up a few times. The CDR3 DNA reads as TGCAGTGTCCCGGGGTATAGTTGGGAGACCCAGTACTTC. Its protein is CSVPGYSWETQYF. The chain uses TRBV20-1 and TRBJ2-5; D is possibly TRBD2 (5 bases). CDR1 and CDR2 from the germline V gene are DFQATT and SNEGSKA (reference sequence). The CDR3 is made up of 13 amino acids. Trimming cost V 7 bases and J 5 bases, with 17 bases left between them.

V gene TRBV6-2 or TRBV6-3 combines with J gene TRBJ1-1; TRBD1 is a possible D gene (6 bases). This CDR3 contains 14 residues. Germline-derived CDR1 and CDR2 are MNHEY and SVGEGT. Trimming pared 8 bases from V and 1 base from J, leaving 14 bases between. In nucleotides, the CDR3 is TGTGCCAGCCAGGGGTTCCTGGGGAACACTGAAGCTTTCTTT. This gives the protein CASQGFLGNTEAFF.

The chain recombines TRBV29-1 with TRBJ2-4; the match to TRBD2 covers 9 bases. The CDR3 totals 16 residues. CDR1 SQVTM and CDR2 ANQGSEA come from the germline V gene. V lost 1 base to trimming and J lost 0 bases; unmatched junction nucleotides: 4. DNA for the CDR3: TGCAGCGTTGAAGGGCTAGCGGGGCTAGCCAAAAACATTCAGTACTTC. Translation: CSVEGLAGLAKNIQYF.

V usage is TRBV4-1 and J usage is TRBJ1-3; the D is unclear. CDR1 and CDR2 from the germline V gene are MGHRA and YSYEKL. CDR3 length: 16 amino acids. The V gene lost 0 bases and the J gene lost 4 bases, with 13 bases spanning the gap. The CDR3 coding sequence is TGCGCCAGCAGCCAAGACCCGTCGTGGGCAGGAAACACCATATATTTT. It yields the protein CASSQDPSWAGNTIYF.